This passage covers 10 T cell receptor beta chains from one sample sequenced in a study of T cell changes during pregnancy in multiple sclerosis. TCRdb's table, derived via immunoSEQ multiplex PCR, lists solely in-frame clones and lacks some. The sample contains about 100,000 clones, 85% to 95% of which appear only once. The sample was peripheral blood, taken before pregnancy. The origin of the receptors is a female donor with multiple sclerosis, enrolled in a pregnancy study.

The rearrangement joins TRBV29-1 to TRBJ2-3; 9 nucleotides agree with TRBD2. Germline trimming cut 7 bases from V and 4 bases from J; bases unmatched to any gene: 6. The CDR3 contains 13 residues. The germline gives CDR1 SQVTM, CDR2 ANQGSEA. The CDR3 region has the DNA TGCAGCGCGCGAGCGGGAGGAGCAGATACGCAGTATTTT. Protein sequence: CSARAGGADTQYF.

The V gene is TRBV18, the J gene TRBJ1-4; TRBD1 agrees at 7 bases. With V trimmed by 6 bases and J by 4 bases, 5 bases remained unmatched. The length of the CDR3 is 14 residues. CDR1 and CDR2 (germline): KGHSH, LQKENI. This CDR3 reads CASSPGTVNEKLFF. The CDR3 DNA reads TGTGCCAGCTCCCCCGGGACAGTTAATGAAAAACTGTTTTTT.

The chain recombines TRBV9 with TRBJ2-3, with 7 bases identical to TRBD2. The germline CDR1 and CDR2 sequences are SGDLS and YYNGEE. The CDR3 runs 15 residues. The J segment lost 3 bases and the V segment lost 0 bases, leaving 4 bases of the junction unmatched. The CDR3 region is CASSVGGSTTDTQYF. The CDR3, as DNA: TGTGCCAGCAGCGTAGGCGGGAGTACGACAGATACGCAGTATTTT. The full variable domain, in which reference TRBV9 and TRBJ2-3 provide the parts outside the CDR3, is DSGVTQTPKHLITATGQRVTLRCSPRSGDLSVYWYQQSLDQGLQFLIQYYNGEERAKGNILERFSAQQFPDLHSELNLSSLELGDSALYFCASSVGGSTTDTQYFGPGTRLTVL.

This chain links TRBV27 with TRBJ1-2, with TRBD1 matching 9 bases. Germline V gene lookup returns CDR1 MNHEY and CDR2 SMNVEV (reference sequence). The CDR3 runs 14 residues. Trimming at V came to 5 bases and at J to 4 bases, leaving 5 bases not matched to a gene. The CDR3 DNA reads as TGTGCCAGCAGTCCGGGACAGGGTAGCTATGGCTACACCTTC. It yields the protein CASSPGQGSYGYTF.

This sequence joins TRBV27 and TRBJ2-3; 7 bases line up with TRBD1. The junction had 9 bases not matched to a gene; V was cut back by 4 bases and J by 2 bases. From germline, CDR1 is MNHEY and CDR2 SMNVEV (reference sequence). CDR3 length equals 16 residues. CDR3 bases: TGTGCCAGCAGTTCTCGAAGGGACAGCCCCACAGATACGCAGTATTTT. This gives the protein CASSSRRDSPTDTQYF.

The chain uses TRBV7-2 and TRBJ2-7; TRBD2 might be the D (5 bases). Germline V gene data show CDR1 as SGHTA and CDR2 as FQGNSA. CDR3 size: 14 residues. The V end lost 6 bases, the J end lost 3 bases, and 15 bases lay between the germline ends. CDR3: CASSLGRSYYEQYF. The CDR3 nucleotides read TGTGCCAGCAGTCTGGGGAGATCCTACTACGAGCAGTACTTC.

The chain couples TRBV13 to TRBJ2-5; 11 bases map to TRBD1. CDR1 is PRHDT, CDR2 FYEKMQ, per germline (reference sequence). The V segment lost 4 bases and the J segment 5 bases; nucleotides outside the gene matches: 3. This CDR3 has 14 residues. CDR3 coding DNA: TGTGCCAGCAGCTACGGGACAGGGGGGGAGACCCAGTACTTC. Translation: CASSYGTGGETQYF. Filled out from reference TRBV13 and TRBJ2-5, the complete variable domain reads AAGVIQSPRHLIKEKRETATLKCYPIPRHDTVYWYQQGPGQDPQFLISFYEKMQSDKGSIPDRFSAQQFSDYHSELNMSSLELGDSALYFCASSYGTGGETQYFGPGTRLLVL.

CDR3 protein: CASSQEYIGQGNTEAFF. CDR3 bases: TGCGCCAGCAGCCAAGAATATATAGGGCAGGGGAACACTGAAGCTTTCTTT. The chain uses TRBV4-3 and TRBJ1-1; D perhaps matches TRBD1 (5 bases). The CDR3 totals 17 residues. Germline CDR1 reads LGHNA; CDR2 reads YSLEER. With 0 bases removed from V and 1 base from J, the gap between germline ends came to 15 bases.

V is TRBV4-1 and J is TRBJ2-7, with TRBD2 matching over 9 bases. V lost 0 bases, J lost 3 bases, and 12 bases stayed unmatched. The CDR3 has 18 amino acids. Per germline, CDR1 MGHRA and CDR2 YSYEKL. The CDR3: CASSQENLQLAGSYEQYF. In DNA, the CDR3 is TGCGCCAGCAGCCAAGAAAACCTCCAACTAGCGGGTAGCTACGAGCAGTACTTC.

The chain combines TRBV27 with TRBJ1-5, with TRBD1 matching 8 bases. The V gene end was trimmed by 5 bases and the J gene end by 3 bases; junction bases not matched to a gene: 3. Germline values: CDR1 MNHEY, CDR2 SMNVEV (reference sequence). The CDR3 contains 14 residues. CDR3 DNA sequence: TGTGCCAGCAGTCAACAGGGGGTCAATCAGCCCCAGCATTTT. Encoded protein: CASSQQGVNQPQHF.